The 23 T cell receptor beta chains given below trace back to one sample, sequenced in a study of response to subunit inactivated influenza vaccine. TCRdb itself ran the RT-PCR reads through MiXCR, one entry per CDR3 protein. The table includes a few hundred thousand distinct CDR3 sequences, 12% to 15% detected once. The specimen comprised PBMCs from blood, sampled 11 to 12 days after vaccination. These TCRs come from a man between 50 and 59 years old who received an inactivated influenza vaccine.

This clonotype has more than one count but fewer than ten. The rearrangement links TRBV20-1 to TRBJ2-2; D perhaps matches TRBD1 (5 bases). The germline V gene has CDR1 DFQATT and CDR2 SNEGSKA (reference sequence). Trimming removed 3 bases at V and 3 bases at J, with 8 bases between. CDR3 length: 13 residues. The CDR3 spells CSARTVHTGELFF. In DNA, the CDR3 is TGCAGTGCTAGGACAGTACACACCGGGGAGCTGTTTTTT.

The rearrangement joins TRBV6-5 to TRBJ1-1, with D tentatively TRBD1 (6 bases). The length of the CDR3 is 14 residues. Germline CDR1 is MNHEY and CDR2 is SVGAGI. Trimming took 2 bases from V and 5 from J, leaving 12 bases between them. CDR3 sequence reads: CASSYLGRGTEAFF. In nucleotides, the CDR3 is TGTGCCAGCAGTTACCTAGGTAGGGGGACTGAAGCTTTCTTT.

The gene calls are TRBV20-1 and TRBJ2-1; D unresolved. Germline values: CDR1 DFQATT, CDR2 SNEGSKA (reference sequence). Deletions cut 6 bases from V and 9 bases from J, with 9 bases between. CDR3 length equals 10 residues. In DNA form, the CDR3 reads TGCAGTGCCGTAGAATTTGAGCAGTTCTTC. Protein sequence: CSAVEFEQFF.

This clonotype occurred a few times. V is TRBV7-2 and J is TRBJ2-3; D is ambiguous. The CDR3 consists of 13 residues. Germline lookup yields CDR1 SGHTA and CDR2 FQGNSA. Deletions cut 6 bases from V and 7 bases from J, with 14 bases between. CDR3 sequence reads: CASSSVGGNTQYF. The CDR3 DNA reads as TGTGCCAGCAGTTCCGTTGGTGGGAATACGCAGTATTTT.

This clonotype has a count of ten or more. The chain employs TRBV7-9 and TRBJ2-3; D may be TRBD1 (5 bases). Germline CDR1 SEHNR, CDR2 FQNEAQ (reference sequence). The CDR3 is 16 amino acids. V dropped 8 bases and J dropped 0 bases, with 18 bases sitting between them. The CDR3 sequence: CASGGKGPTSTDTQYF. The CDR3 DNA sequence: TGTGCCAGCGGTGGGAAGGGGCCAACTAGCACAGATACGCAGTATTTT.

This clonotype was found a few times. The V gene is TRBV6-5, the J gene TRBJ2-1, with 7 bases matching TRBD2. This CDR3 contains 16 residues. With V trimmed by 2 bases and J by 5 bases, 9 bases remained unmatched. Germline V gene sequence: CDR1 MNHEY, CDR2 SVGAGI. The CDR3, as DNA: TGTGCCAGCAGTTACAATTGGGCTAGCGGAAACAATGAGCAGTTCTTC. It is translated as CASSYNWASGNNEQFF.

The gene calls are TRBV20-1 and TRBJ2-1; TRBD2 matches at 9 bases. Germline V gene data show CDR1 as DFQATT and CDR2 as SNEGSKA (reference sequence). V lost 3 bases to trimming and J lost 8 bases; unmatched junction nucleotides: 8. This CDR3 spans 14 amino acids. The CDR3 DNA follows: TGCAGTGCTAGTCCTGGCGGGAGGGGGGATGAGCAGTTCTTC. Encoded protein: CSASPGGRGDEQFF.

This clonotype was seen repeatedly, ten times or more. V gene TRBV7-8 combines with J gene TRBJ2-3; TRBD2 matches at 7 bases. V shed 5 bases, J shed 2 bases, and the junction held 7 bases outside the gene matches. The CDR3 covers 15 residues. Germline V gene data show CDR1 as SGHVS and CDR2 as FQNEAQ. The DNA of the CDR3 is TGTGCCAGCAGCCTCTGGGGGGGTATCACAGATACGCAGTATTTT. Encoded protein: CASSLWGGITDTQYF.

Only one count was recorded for this clonotype. This rearrangement joins TRBV20-1 to TRBJ1-1, with TRBD1 as a possible D gene (6 bases). CDR1 is DFQATT, CDR2 SNEGSKA, per germline (reference sequence). The CDR3 is 13 amino acids. The germline V and J ends were trimmed by 5 bases and 7 bases, with 17 bases remaining between them. This CDR3 reads CSAGEGGNLEAFF. The CDR3 nucleotides are TGCAGTGCTGGGGAAGGGGGTAACCTTGAAGCTTTCTTT.

This rearrangement joins TRBV4-3 to TRBJ2-1, with D tentatively TRBD2 (6 bases). The CDR3 totals 16 residues. CDR1 is LGHNA, CDR2 YSLEER, per germline. Trimming removed 4 bases from V and 4 bases from J, with 17 bases in between. The CDR3 region has the DNA TGCGCCAGCAGCCGAAGATGGGGGGAGGATTACAATGAGCAGTTCTTC. Its protein is CASSRRWGEDYNEQFF.

This rearrangement joins TRBV7-9 to TRBJ1-4, with D unclear. The CDR3 has 15 amino acids. Trimming stripped 3 bases from V and 5 bases from J, with 13 bases between. Germline CDR1 reads SEHNR; CDR2 reads FQNEAQ (reference sequence). The CDR3 DNA follows: TGTGCCAGCAGCTTCGATAGCCCCTGGAATGAAAAACTGTTTTTT. Protein: CASSFDSPWNEKLFF.

This sequence joins TRBV29-1 and TRBJ2-5; the match to TRBD1 covers 7 bases. The CDR3 has 14 residues. CDR1 is SQVTM and CDR2 is ANQGSEA in the germline V gene. V lost 0 bases to trimming and J lost 5 bases; unmatched junction nucleotides: 6. The chain's CDR3 is CSVEEGTVRETQYF. The CDR3 region has the DNA TGCAGCGTTGAAGAAGGGACAGTTAGGGAGACCCAGTACTTC.

This clonotype was seen more than once but under ten times. V and J are TRBV20-1 and TRBJ2-7; 7 bases align to TRBD1. J lost 3 bases, V lost 3 bases, and 8 bases had no gene match. The CDR3 runs to 14 residues. Germline loops: CDR1 DFQATT, CDR2 SNEGSKA (reference sequence). The CDR3 DNA is TGCAGTGCTAGCCCTTCAGGACAGGTCTACGAGCAGTACTTC. Translating gives CSASPSGQVYEQYF.

The table lists this clonotype with a few counts. This chain links TRBV7-2 with TRBJ2-1; a weak D match, TRBD2 (5 bases). In germline, CDR1 is SGHTA, CDR2 FQGNSA. V gave up 4 bases and J gave up 3 bases, with 16 bases separating them. CDR3 length equals 16 residues. The CDR3 sequence: CASSSQVQRSYNEQFF. CDR3 DNA: TGTGCCAGCAGCTCCCAGGTCCAGCGGAGCTACAATGAGCAGTTCTTC.

The V and J genes are TRBV12-3 or TRBV12-4 and TRBJ2-1; TRBD1 is a possible D gene (5 bases). The CDR3 contains 13 residues. V lost 5 bases, J lost 9 bases, and 14 bases lay in between. The CDR3 region is CASSPNNRGEQFF. DNA for the CDR3: TGTGCCAGCAGTCCTAATAATAGGGGTGAGCAGTTCTTC.

This clonotype has just a few counts. The chain is built from TRBV12-3 or TRBV12-4 and TRBJ2-7; 11 nucleotides line up with TRBD2. After removal of 4 bases from V and 5 bases from J, the junction contained 7 bases not matched to a gene. CDR3 length: 15 amino acids. The CDR3 loop reads CASSYLAGGIDEQYF. In nucleotides, the CDR3 is TGTGCCAGCAGTTACCTAGCGGGGGGTATCGACGAGCAGTACTTC.

This clonotype came up many times. The chain has TRBV29-1 and TRBJ1-1; possible D gene TRBD1, 6 bases. CDR3 length equals 13 residues. Trimming shortened V by 6 bases and J by 0 bases, and 11 bases separated the two germline ends. The germline gives CDR1 SQVTM, CDR2 ANQGSEA. This CDR3 is CSVLDSMNTEAFF. Written as DNA, the CDR3 is TGCAGCGTATTGGACAGCATGAACACTGAAGCTTTCTTT. Complete variable domain (other parts from reference TRBV29-1 and TRBJ1-1): SAVISQKPSRDICQRGTSLTIQCQVDSQVTMMFWYRQQPGQSLTLIATANQGSEATYESGFVIDKFPISRPNLTFSTLTVSNMSPEDSSIYLCSVLDSMNTEAFFGQGTRLTVV.

The chain carries TRBV6-5 and TRBJ2-1; 14 bases are a match to TRBD2. The CDR3 runs 17 residues. Germline lookup yields CDR1 MNHEY and CDR2 SVGAGI. The ends lost 0 bases at V and 8 bases at J; junction bases unmatched: 6. CDR3 residues: CASSYSPTSGRVDEQFF. Here the CDR3 DNA reads TGTGCCAGCAGTTACTCCCCGACTAGCGGGAGGGTCGATGAGCAGTTCTTC.

The rearrangement links TRBV7-9 to TRBJ1-6; a weak D match, TRBD1 (6 bases). Germline V gives CDR1 SEHNR, CDR2 FQNEAQ (reference sequence). The germline V and J ends were trimmed by 4 bases and 9 bases, with 13 bases remaining between them. There are 14 residues in the CDR3. This chain's CDR3 is CASSSGVWSSPLHF. The DNA for the CDR3 is TGTGCCAGCAGCTCAGGGGTATGGAGTTCACCCCTCCACTTT.

The rearrangement links TRBV12-3 or TRBV12-4 to TRBJ1-1, with 11 bases lining up with TRBD1. With V trimmed by 4 bases and J by 4 bases, 8 bases remained unmatched. The CDR3 has 16 residues. DNA for the CDR3: TGTGCCAGCAGTTCCCTTGGACAGGGGGCAAGCACTGAAGCTTTCTTT. This sequence encodes CASSSLGQGASTEAFF.

This clonotype was seen at least ten times. The V gene is TRBV27, the J gene TRBJ2-1; D ambiguous. CDR3 length: 12 residues. CDR1 is MNHEY, CDR2 SMNVEV, per germline (reference sequence). V lost 8 bases and J 7 bases, leaving 12 bases between the germline ends. This chain's CDR3 is CASSIIGNEQFF. The DNA of the CDR3 is TGTGCCAGCTCGATTATCGGTAATGAGCAGTTCTTC.

This clonotype was recorded a few times. The chain uses TRBV12-3 or TRBV12-4 and TRBJ2-1, with TRBD2 matching over 7 bases. The CDR3 totals 16 residues. V was pared by 1 base and J by 6 bases, with 9 bases of the junction left unmatched. CDR3 nucleotides: TGTGCCAGCAGTTTAGAGCGGACTTGGGGGGGCAATGAGCAGTTCTTC. This gives the protein CASSLERTWGGNEQFF.

This clonotype has a count of ten or more. This chain links TRBV5-1 with TRBJ2-3; 7 positions agree with TRBD1. Germline assignment: CDR1 SGHRS and CDR2 YFSETQ. Losses at the gene ends were 3 bases for V and 0 bases for J; bases not matched to a gene: 7. There are 16 residues in the CDR3. The CDR3 protein is CASSSAAGGSTDTQYF. In nucleotides, the CDR3 is TGCGCCAGCAGCTCGGCGGCAGGGGGAAGCACAGATACGCAGTATTTT.